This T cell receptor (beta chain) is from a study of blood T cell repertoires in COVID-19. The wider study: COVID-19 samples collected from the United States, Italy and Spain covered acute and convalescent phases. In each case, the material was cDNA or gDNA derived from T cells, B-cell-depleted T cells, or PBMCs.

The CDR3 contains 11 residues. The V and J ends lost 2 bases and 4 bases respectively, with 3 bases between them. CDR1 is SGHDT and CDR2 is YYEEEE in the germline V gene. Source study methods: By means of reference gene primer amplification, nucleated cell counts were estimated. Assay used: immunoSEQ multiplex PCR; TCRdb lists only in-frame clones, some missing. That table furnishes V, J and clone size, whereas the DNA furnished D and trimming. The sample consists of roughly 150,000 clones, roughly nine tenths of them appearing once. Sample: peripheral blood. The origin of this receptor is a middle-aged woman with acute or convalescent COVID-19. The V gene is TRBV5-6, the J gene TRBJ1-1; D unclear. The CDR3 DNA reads TGTGCCAGCAGCTTTCGCACTGAAGCTTTCTTT. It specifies CASSFRTEAFF. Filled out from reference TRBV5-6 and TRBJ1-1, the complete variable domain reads DAGVTQSPTHLIKTRGQQVTLRCSPKSGHDTVSWYQQALGQGPQFIFQYYEEEERQRGNFPDRFSGHQFPNYSSELNVNALLLGDSALYLCASSFRTEAFFGQGTRLTVV.